This T cell receptor beta chain is drawn from a study of blood T cell repertoires in COVID-19. Study background: Acute and convalescent COVID-19 samples came from the United States, Italy and Spain.

Trimming removed 6 bases at V and 2 bases at J, with 11 bases between. Germline CDR1 ENHRY, CDR2 SYGVKD. The CDR3 sequence is 14 residues long. Source study methods: Estimates of nucleated cell counts were drawn from the amplification of reference gene primers. Generated by immunoSEQ multiplex PCR, the TCRdb table keeps only in-frame clones and is missing some. V, J and clone size derive from that table, while D and trimming were established from the DNA sequence. The data show 300,000 to 350,000 clones, approximately 83% seen once. Cohorts were determined from participant-reported clinical history. Recovery among Cohort 3 donors was established by two negative PCRs, clearance, or symptom resolution.

What was sequenced was PBMCs or T cells enriched from blood (not recorded which). V usage is TRBV10-3 and J usage is TRBJ2-1; D is possibly TRBD1 (6 bases). The TCR was taken from a man aged 30 to 39 who had recovered from COVID-19. CDR3 sequence: CAIRGQSTYNEQFF. In nucleotides, the CDR3 is TGTGCCATCAGGGGACAATCCACCTACAATGAGCAGTTCTTC.